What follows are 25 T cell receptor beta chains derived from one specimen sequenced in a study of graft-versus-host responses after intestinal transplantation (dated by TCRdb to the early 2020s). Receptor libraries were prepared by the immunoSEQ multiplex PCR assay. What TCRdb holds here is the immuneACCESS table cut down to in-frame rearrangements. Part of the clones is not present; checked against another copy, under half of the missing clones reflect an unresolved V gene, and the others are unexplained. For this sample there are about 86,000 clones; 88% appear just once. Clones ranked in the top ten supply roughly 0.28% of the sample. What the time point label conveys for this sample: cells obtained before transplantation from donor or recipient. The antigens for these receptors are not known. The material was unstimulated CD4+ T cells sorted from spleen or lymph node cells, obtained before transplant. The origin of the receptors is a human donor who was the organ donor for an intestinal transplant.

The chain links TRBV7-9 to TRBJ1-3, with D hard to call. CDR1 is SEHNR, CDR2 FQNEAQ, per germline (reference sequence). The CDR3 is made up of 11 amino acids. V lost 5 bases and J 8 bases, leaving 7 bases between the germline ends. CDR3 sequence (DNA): TGTGCCAGCAGCAGGGAGGACACCATATATTTT. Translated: CASSREDTIYF.

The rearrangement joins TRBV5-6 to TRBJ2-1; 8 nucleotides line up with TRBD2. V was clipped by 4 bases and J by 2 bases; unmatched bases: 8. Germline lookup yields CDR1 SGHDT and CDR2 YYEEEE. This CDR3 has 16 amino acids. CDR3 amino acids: CASSHERELPYNEQFF. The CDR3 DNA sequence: TGTGCCAGCAGCCACGAGCGGGAGCTCCCCTACAATGAGCAGTTCTTC.

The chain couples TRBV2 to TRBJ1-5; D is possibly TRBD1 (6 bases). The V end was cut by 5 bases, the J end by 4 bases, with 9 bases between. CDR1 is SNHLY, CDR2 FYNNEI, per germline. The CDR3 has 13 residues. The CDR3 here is CASSRQENQPQHF. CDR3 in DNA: TGTGCCAGCAGTCGACAGGAGAATCAGCCCCAGCATTTT.

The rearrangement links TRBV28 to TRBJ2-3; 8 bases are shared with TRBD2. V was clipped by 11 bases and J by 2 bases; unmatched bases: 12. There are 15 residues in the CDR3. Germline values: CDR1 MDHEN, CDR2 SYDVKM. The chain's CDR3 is CAARQAGGPTDTQYF. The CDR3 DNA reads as TGTGCCGCACGCCAGGCGGGAGGCCCCACAGATACGCAGTATTTT. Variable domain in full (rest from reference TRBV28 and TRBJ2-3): DVKVTQSSRYLVKRTGEKVFLECVQDMDHENMFWYRQDPGLGLRLIYFSYDVKMKEKGDIPEGYSVSREKKERFSLILESASTNQTSMYLCAARQAGGPTDTQYFGPGTRLTVL.

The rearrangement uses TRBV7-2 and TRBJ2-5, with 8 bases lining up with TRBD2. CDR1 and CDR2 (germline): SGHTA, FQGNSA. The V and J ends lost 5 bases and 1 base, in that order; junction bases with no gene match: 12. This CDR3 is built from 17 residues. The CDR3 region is CASSIPAGATFQETQYF. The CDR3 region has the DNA TGTGCCAGCAGCATCCCAGCGGGGGCAACATTCCAAGAGACCCAGTACTTC.

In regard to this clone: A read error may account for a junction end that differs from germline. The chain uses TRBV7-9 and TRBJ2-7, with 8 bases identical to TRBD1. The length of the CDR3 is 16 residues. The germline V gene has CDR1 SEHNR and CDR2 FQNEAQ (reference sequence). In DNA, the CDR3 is TGTGCCAGCAGCCGACAGGGGTTCCTTGTCTCCGACGAGCAGTACTTC. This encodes CASSRQGFLVSDEQYF.

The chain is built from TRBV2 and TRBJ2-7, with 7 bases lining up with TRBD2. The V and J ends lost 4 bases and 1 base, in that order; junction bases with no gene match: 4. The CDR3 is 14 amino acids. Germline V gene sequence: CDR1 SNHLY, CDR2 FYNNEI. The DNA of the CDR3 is TGTGCCAGCAGTGGTTTCGGGGGGTCCTACGAGCAGTACTTC. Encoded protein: CASSGFGGSYEQYF.

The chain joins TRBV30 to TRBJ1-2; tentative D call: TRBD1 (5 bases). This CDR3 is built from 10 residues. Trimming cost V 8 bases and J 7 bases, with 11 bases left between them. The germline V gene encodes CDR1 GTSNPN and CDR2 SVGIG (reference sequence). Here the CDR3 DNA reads TGTGCCCTCAGGGTTGGTGGCTACACCTTC. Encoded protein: CALRVGGYTF. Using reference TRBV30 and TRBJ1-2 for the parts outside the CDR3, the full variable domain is SQTIHQWPATLVQPVGSPLSLECTVEGTSNPNLYWYRQAAGRGLQLLFYSVGIGQISSEVPQNLSASRPQDRQFILSSKKLLLSDSGFYLCALRVGGYTFGSGTRLTVV.

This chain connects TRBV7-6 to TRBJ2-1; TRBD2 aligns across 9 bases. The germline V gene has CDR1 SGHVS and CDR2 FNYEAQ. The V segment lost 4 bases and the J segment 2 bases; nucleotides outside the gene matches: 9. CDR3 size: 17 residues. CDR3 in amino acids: CASSWLAGRRAYNEQFF. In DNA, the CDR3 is TGTGCCAGCAGCTGGCTAGCGGGAAGACGCGCCTACAATGAGCAGTTCTTC. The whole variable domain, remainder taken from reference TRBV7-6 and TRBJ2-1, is GAGVSQSPRYKVTKRGQDVALRCDPISGHVSLYWYRQALGQGPEFLTYFNYEAQQDKSGLPNDRFSAERPEGSISTLTIQRTEQRDSAMYRCASSWLAGRRAYNEQFFGPGTRLTVL.

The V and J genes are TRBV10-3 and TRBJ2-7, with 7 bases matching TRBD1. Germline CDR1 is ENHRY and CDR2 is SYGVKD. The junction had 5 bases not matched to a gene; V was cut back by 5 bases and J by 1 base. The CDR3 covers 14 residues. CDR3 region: CAISNRDRSYEQYF. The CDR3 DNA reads TGTGCCATCAGTAACCGGGACAGATCCTACGAGCAGTACTTC.

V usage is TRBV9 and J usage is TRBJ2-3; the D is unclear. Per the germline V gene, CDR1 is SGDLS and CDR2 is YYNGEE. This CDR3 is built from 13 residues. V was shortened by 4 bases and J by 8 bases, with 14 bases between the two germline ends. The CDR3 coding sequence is TGTGCCAGCAGCACAGACCGCATCCCTACGCAGTATTTT. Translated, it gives CASSTDRIPTQYF.

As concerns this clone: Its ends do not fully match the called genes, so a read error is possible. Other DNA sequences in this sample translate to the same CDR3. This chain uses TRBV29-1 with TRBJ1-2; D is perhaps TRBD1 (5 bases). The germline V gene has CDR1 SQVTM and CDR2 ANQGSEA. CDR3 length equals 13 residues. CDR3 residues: CSVATAGGWGYTF. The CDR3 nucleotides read TGCAGCGTCGCCACCGCGGGGGGTTGGGGCTACACTTTC. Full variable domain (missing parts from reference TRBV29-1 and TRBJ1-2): SAVISQKPSRDICQRGTSLTIQCQVDSQVTMMFWYRQQPGQSLTLIATANQGSEATYESGFVIDKFPISRPNLTFSTLTVSNMSPEDSSIYLCSVATAGGWGYTFGSGTRLTVV.

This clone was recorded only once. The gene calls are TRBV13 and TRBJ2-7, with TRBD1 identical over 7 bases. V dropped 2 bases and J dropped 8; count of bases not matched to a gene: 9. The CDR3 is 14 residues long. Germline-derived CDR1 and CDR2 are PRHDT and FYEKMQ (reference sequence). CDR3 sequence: CASSLRDSPTQQYF. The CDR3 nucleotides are TGTGCCAGCAGCTTACGGGACAGTCCTACGCAGCAGTACTTC.

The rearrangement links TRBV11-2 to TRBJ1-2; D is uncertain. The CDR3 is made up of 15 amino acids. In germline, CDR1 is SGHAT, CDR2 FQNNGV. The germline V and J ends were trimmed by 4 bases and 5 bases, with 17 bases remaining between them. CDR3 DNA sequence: TGTGCCAGCAGCTCCCCCCGGACCCGGGAGTATGGCTACACCTTC. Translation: CASSSPRTREYGYTF.

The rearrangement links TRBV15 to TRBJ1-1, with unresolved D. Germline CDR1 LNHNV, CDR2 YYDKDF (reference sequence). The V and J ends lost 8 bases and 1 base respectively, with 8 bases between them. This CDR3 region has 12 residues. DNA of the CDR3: TGTGCCACCCGCCGGTCGAACACTGAAGCTTTCTTT. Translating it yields CATRRSNTEAFF.

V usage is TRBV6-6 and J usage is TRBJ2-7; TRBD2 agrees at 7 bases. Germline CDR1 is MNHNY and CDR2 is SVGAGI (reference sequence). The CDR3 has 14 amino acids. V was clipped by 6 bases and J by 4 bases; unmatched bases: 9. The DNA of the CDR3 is TGTGCCAGCAGCCCCAGCGGGACCCTATACGAGCAGTACTTC. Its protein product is CASSPSGTLYEQYF.

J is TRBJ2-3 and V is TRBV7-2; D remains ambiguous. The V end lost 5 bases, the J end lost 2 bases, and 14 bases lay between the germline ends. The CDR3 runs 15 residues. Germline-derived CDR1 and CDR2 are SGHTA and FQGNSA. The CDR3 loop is CASSERGTSTDTQYF. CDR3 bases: TGTGCCAGCAGCGAAAGAGGCACATCCACAGATACGCAGTATTTT.

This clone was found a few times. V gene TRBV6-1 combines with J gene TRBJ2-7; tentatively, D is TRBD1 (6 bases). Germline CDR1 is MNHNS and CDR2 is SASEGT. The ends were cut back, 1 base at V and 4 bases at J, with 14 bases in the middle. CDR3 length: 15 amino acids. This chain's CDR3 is CASSEDRVPPYEQYF. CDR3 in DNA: TGTGCCAGCAGTGAAGACAGGGTCCCTCCTTACGAGCAGTACTTC.

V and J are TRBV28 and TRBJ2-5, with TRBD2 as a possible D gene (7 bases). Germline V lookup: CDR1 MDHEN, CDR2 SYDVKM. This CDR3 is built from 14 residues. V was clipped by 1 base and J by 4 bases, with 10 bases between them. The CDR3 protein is CASSLLGGGETQYF. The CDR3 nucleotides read TGTGCCAGCAGTTTATTGGGAGGGGGAGAGACCCAGTACTTC.

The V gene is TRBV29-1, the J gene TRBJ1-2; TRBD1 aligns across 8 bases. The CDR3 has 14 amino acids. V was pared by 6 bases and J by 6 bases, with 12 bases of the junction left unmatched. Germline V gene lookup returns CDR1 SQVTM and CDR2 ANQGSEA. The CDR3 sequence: CSVLRLRGRNGYTF. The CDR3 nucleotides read TGCAGCGTACTACGCCTCAGGGGGCGGAATGGCTACACCTTC.

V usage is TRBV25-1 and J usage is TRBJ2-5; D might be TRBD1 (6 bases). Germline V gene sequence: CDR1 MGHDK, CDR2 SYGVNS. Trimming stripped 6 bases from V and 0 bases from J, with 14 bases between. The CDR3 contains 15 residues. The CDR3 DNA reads TGTGCCAGCAGCAGGGGCTCAGGGTACCAAGAGACCCAGTACTTC. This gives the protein CASSRGSGYQETQYF.

The CDR3, as DNA: TGTGCCAGCAGGGCCACTAGCGGAGCCTACGAGCAGTACTTC. It specifies CASRATSGAYEQYF. The V and J genes are TRBV7-2 and TRBJ2-7; 8 bases fit TRBD2. The germline V gene encodes CDR1 SGHTA and CDR2 FQGNSA. The CDR3 sequence is 14 residues long. V shed 6 bases, J shed 2 bases, and the junction held 6 bases outside the gene matches.

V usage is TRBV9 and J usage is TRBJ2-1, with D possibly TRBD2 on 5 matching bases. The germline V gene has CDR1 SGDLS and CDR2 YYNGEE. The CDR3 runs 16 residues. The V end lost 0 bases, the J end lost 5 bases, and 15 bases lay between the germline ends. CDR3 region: CASSVALGSPDNEQFF. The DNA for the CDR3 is TGTGCCAGCAGCGTAGCTTTGGGGAGTCCGGACAATGAGCAGTTCTTC.

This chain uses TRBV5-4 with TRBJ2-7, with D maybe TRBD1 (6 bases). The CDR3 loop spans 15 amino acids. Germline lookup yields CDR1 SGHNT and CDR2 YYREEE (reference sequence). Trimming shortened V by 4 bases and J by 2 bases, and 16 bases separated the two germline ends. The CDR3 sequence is CASSRQTGPAYEQYF. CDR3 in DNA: TGTGCCAGCAGCCGCCAAACAGGGCCTGCCTACGAGCAGTACTTC.

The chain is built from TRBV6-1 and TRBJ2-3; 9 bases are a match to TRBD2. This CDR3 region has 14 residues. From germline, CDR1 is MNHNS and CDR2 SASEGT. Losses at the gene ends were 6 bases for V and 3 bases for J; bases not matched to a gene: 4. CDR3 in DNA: TGTGCCAGCAGAGAGCGGGGGGCTACAGATACGCAGTATTTT. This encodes CASRERGATDTQYF.